This T cell receptor (beta chain) was retrieved from a study of T cell repertoires in aging, cancer and after chemotherapy. Study information: Repeat sampling of healthy donors over several months to years showed clear clonal overlap. Whole-study findings and limits: Rebound thymic output was suggested by rising median generation probability during chemotherapy in each cancer cohort.

Germline lookup yields CDR1 KGHSH and CDR2 LQKENI. Trimming shortened V by 5 bases and J by 3 bases, and 14 bases separated the two germline ends. The CDR3 sequence is 14 residues long. This clonotype was detected a few times. The target antigen is unknown. TCR beta rearrangements were amplified from peripheral blood genomic DNA. TRB rearrangements spanning V, D and J were amplified using mixed TRB-A/B primers. TCRdb re-derived calls from the multiplex PCR reads in MiXCR, one entry per CDR3 protein. The table has around 10,000 distinct CDR3 sequences, 30% to 40% seen once. The sequencing input was blood. This chain links TRBV18 with TRBJ2-7; D is perhaps TRBD1 or TRBD2 (5 bases each). The origin of this receptor is a human donor in good health. The CDR3, as DNA: TGTGCCAGCTCAGAAAAGGGACCTTTCTACGAGCAGTACTTC. Residues: CASSEKGPFYEQYF.